Presented here are 5 T cell receptor beta chains from one specimen sequenced in a study of glioma-infiltrating T cells after dendritic cell vaccination. Generated by immunoSEQ multiplex PCR, the TCRdb table keeps only in-frame clones and is missing some. The sample lists around 97,000 clones, 81% seen once, with around 12% in the top ten. The sample was blood, taken before dendritic cell vaccination. All receptors derive from a human donor with glioblastoma.

This clone has only one observation. This chain uses TRBV2 with TRBJ1-2; perhaps TRBD1 as D (6 bases). V was cut by 7 bases and J by 4 bases, with 16 bases left in between. Germline loops: CDR1 SNHLY, CDR2 FYNNEI. The CDR3 is 14 residues long. The CDR3, as DNA: TGTGCCAGCATTGGATTACAGGGAGCCTATGGCTACACCTTC. Translating it yields CASIGLQGAYGYTF.

V and J are TRBV2 and TRBJ1-6; D is perhaps TRBD1 (5 bases). Trimming pared 6 bases from V and 8 bases from J, leaving 14 bases between. In germline, CDR1 is SNHLY, CDR2 FYNNEI. The CDR3 extends over 14 amino acids. CDR3: CASRAGNSYSPLHF. CDR3 coding DNA: TGTGCCAGCAGGGCAGGGAATAGTTATTCACCCCTCCACTTT.

The chain is built from TRBV18 and TRBJ1-1; weak D call: TRBD1 (5 bases). With 6 bases removed from V and 1 base from J, the gap between germline ends came to 9 bases. Germline V lookup: CDR1 KGHSH, CDR2 LQKENI. CDR3 length: 13 residues. DNA for the CDR3: TGTGCCAGCTCCCGCGGACAGAACACTGAAGCTTTCTTT. Translated: CASSRGQNTEAFF. Together with reference TRBV18 and TRBJ1-1, the CDR3 gives the full variable domain: NAGVMQNPRHLVRRRGQEARLRCSPMKGHSHVYWYRQLPEEGLKFMVYLQKENIIDESGMPKERFSAEFPKEGPSILRIQQVVRGDSAAYFCASSRGQNTEAFFGQGTRLTVV.

The chain couples TRBV10-3 to TRBJ2-5, with TRBD2 identical over 14 bases. CDR3 size: 17 residues. Germline CDR1 is ENHRY and CDR2 is SYGVKD. V was clipped by 0 bases and J by 5 bases; unmatched bases: 5. CDR3 residues: CAISESGLAGAWETQYF. The CDR3 region has the DNA TGTGCCATCAGTGAGTCGGGACTAGCGGGGGCCTGGGAGACCCAGTACTTC.

This rearrangement joins TRBV5-1 to TRBJ1-1, with TRBD1 matching over 7 bases. With 4 bases clipped from V and 5 bases from J, the junction kept 8 bases outside the gene matches. The CDR3 runs 14 residues. In germline, CDR1 is SGHRS, CDR2 YFSETQ. The CDR3 loop reads CASSGATGETEAFF. In DNA, the CDR3 is TGCGCCAGCAGCGGCGCCACAGGGGAAACTGAAGCTTTCTTT.